This passage covers 17 T cell receptor beta chains from one sample sequenced in a study of blood T cell repertoires in COVID-19. Some clones are missing from TCRdb's copy, which holds only in-frame ones; the method was immunoSEQ multiplex PCR. The sample has about 84,000 clones, 83% seen once. Specimen: peripheral blood. The receptors stem from an elderly woman with acute or convalescent COVID-19.

This sequence joins TRBV4-1 and TRBJ1-5; 10 nucleotides agree with TRBD1. V was pared by 4 bases and J by 4 bases, with 1 base of the junction left unmatched. This CDR3 has 14 amino acids. Germline V gives CDR1 MGHRA, CDR2 YSYEKL. CDR3 nucleotides: TGCGCCAGCAGCCCGGACAGGGGGAATCAGCCCCAGCATTTT. This translates into CASSPDRGNQPQHF.

The rearrangement joins TRBV24-1 to TRBJ2-1, with 9 bases fitting TRBD2. Trimming at V came to 9 bases and at J to 2 bases, leaving 4 bases not matched to a gene. This CDR3 has 14 residues. Germline V gene lookup returns CDR1 KGHDR and CDR2 SFDVKD. The CDR3 bases are TGTGCCACCGCAGCGGGAGGTCCCTACAATGAGCAGTTCTTC. It encodes CATAAGGPYNEQFF.

This clone was detected a few times. The V and J genes are TRBV5-5 and TRBJ1-1; possibly TRBD1 for D (6 bases). This CDR3 contains 14 residues. Trimming took off 6 bases at V and 8 bases at J, with 20 bases between the two ends. CDR1 is SGHKS and CDR2 is YYEKEE in the germline V gene (reference sequence). CDR3 residues: CASNPPGTLKEAFF. CDR3 coding DNA: TGTGCCAGCAACCCTCCGGGGACACTTAAAGAAGCTTTCTTT. Together with reference TRBV5-5 and TRBJ1-1, the CDR3 gives the full variable domain: DAGVTQSPTHLIKTRGQQVTLRCSPISGHKSVSWYQQVLGQGPQFIFQYYEKEERGRGNFPDRFSARQFPNYSSELNVNALLLGDSALYLCASNPPGTLKEAFFGQGTRLTVV.

The chain joins TRBV6-6 to TRBJ1-1; D unresolved. Germline V gives CDR1 MNHNY, CDR2 SVGAGI (reference sequence). The CDR3 loop spans 13 amino acids. V lost 5 bases and J lost 3, with 10 bases in between. The CDR3 DNA is TGTGCCAGCAGTAAAGACGGGGACACTGAAGCTTTCTTT. Translated: CASSKDGDTEAFF.

The rearrangement joins TRBV5-6 to TRBJ2-1; D remains ambiguous. V lost 0 bases to trimming and J lost 4 bases, with 11 bases between them. CDR3 length: 15 residues. Germline V lookup: CDR1 SGHDT, CDR2 YYEEEE. CDR3 residues: CASSLVGRRYNEQFF. CDR3 DNA: TGTGCCAGCAGCTTGGTAGGTCGGCGGTACAATGAGCAGTTCTTC.

The sample holds one count of this clone. V and J are TRBV10-3 and TRBJ2-7, with D maybe TRBD2 (6 bases). Trimming took off 4 bases at V and 0 bases at J, with 10 bases between the two ends. In germline, CDR1 is ENHRY, CDR2 SYGVKD. This CDR3 comprises 14 residues. The CDR3 DNA reads as TGTGCCATCAGTGCTCCCGGGAGCTCCTACGAGCAGTACTTC. As protein: CAISAPGSSYEQYF.

V is TRBV19 and J is TRBJ1-1; 10 bases align to TRBD1. Germline values: CDR1 LNHDA, CDR2 SQIVND (reference sequence). Unmatched junction bases numbered 19, after V lost 5 bases and J lost 10 bases. This CDR3 has 17 amino acids. The CDR3 DNA is TGTGCCAGTAGTGGCGTCCGGGACAGGGGAGGCCCTCGGGGAGCTTTCTTT. This sequence encodes CASSGVRDRGGPRGAFF.

The chain combines TRBV11-2 with TRBJ2-1; D remains ambiguous. Germline V gives CDR1 SGHAT, CDR2 FQNNGV. This CDR3 comprises 13 residues. V was pared by 5 bases and J by 8 bases, with 13 bases between. This CDR3 reads CASSRPLVDEQFF. Written as DNA, the CDR3 is TGTGCCAGCAGCCGTCCCCTCGTCGATGAGCAGTTCTTC.

CDR3 region: CASQTAGEFHEQYF. In DNA form, the CDR3 reads TGTGCCAGCCAAACCGCGGGAGAGTTTCACGAGCAGTACTTC. The J gene is TRBJ2-7, the V gene TRBV6-5, with 7 bases aligning to TRBD2. The germline CDR1 and CDR2 sequences are MNHEY and SVGAGI. CDR3 length: 14 amino acids. Trimming cost V 8 bases and J 5 bases; bases outside gene matches: 12.

This clone was observed a single time. This rearrangement joins TRBV29-1 to TRBJ2-4, with TRBD2 matching over 9 bases. CDR3 length equals 16 residues. Germline V gene lookup returns CDR1 SQVTM and CDR2 ANQGSEA. Trimming cost V 1 base and J 9 bases; bases outside gene matches: 13. CDR3 bases: TGCAGCGTTGAAGGATCTTCAGCGGGAGGTACTTCCATTCAGTACTTC. This translates into CSVEGSSAGGTSIQYF.

This clone has more than one count but fewer than ten. This chain joins TRBV5-4 and TRBJ2-3; perhaps TRBD2 as D (6 bases). V lost 1 base, J lost 2 bases, and 17 bases lay in between. Looked up from germline, CDR1 is SGHNT and CDR2 is YYREEE (reference sequence). The CDR3 runs 17 residues. The CDR3 here is CASSLMNRELHTDTQYF. The CDR3 DNA reads as TGTGCCAGCAGCTTGATGAACCGGGAGTTACACACAGATACGCAGTATTTT.

The rearrangement links TRBV2 to TRBJ2-3; 12 bases are a match to TRBD1. Per the germline V gene, CDR1 is SNHLY and CDR2 is FYNNEI. The V gene end was trimmed by 5 bases and the J gene end by 5 bases; junction bases not matched to a gene: 14. CDR3 length: 18 residues. Written as DNA, the CDR3 is TGTGCCAGCAGTACCGGGACAGGGGGCGTCTGGCGTGGAGATACGCAGTATTTT. Translated, it gives CASSTGTGGVWRGDTQYF.

The CDR3 region is CASSLGREGPQHF. CDR3 nucleotides: TGTGCCAGCAGCTTAGGGCGCGAGGGCCCCCAGCATTTT. The chain uses TRBV7-2 and TRBJ1-5; D ambiguous. Trimming removed 1 base at V and 10 bases at J, with 11 bases between. Germline-derived CDR1 and CDR2 are SGHTA and FQGNSA. This CDR3 contains 13 residues.

The rearrangement joins TRBV13 to TRBJ2-2, with 7 nucleotides matching TRBD2. CDR1 is PRHDT and CDR2 is FYEKMQ in the germline V gene (reference sequence). V lost 5 bases, J lost 2 bases, and 8 bases stayed unmatched. This CDR3 has 16 residues. The CDR3 DNA sequence: TGTGCCAGCAGCCTAGTGGCGGGAGACAACACCGGGGAGCTGTTTTTT. Protein sequence: CASSLVAGDNTGELFF.

This clone was seen a few times. This chain links TRBV10-3 with TRBJ2-2; possibly TRBD2 for D (6 bases). The CDR3 spans 16 residues. V lost 10 bases, J lost 4 bases, and 22 bases lay in between. CDR1 is ENHRY and CDR2 is SYGVKD in the germline V gene. The CDR3 region is CASAMSREFFTGELFF. The CDR3 DNA follows: TGTGCCAGCGCCATGTCTCGGGAGTTTTTCACCGGGGAGCTGTTTTTT.

This clone was observed a handful of times. V usage is TRBV27 and J usage is TRBJ2-3, with TRBD1 identical over 11 bases. Germline trimming cut 0 bases from V and 4 bases from J; bases unmatched to any gene: 6. The CDR3 is made up of 17 amino acids. CDR1 and CDR2 (germline): MNHEY, SMNVEV (reference sequence). CDR3 loop: CASSLSFGTGGSDTQYF. Here the CDR3 DNA reads TGTGCCAGCAGTTTATCGTTCGGGACAGGGGGATCAGATACGCAGTATTTT.

This clone has just one count. The gene calls are TRBV18 and TRBJ2-7; 7 nucleotides align to TRBD2. The CDR3 spans 15 residues. The V gene end was trimmed by 3 bases and the J gene end by 5 bases; junction bases not matched to a gene: 10. Per germline, CDR1 KGHSH and CDR2 LQKENI. This CDR3 is CASSPSPSGEDEQYF. DNA for the CDR3: TGTGCCAGCTCACCCTCTCCTAGCGGAGAGGACGAGCAGTACTTC.